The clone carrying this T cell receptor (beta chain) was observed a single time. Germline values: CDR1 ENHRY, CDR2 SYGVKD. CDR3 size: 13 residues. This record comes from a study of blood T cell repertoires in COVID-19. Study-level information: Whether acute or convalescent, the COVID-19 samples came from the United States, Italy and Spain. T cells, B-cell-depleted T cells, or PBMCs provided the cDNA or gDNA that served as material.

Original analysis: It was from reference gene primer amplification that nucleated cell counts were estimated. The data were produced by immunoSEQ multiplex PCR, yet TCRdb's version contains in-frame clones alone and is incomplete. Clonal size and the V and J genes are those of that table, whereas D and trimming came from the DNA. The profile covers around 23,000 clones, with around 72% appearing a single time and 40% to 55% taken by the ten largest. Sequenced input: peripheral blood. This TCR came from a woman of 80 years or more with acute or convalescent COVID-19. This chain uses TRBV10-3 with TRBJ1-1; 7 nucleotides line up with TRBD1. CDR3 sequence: CVSTGEEDTEAFF. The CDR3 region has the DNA TGTGTCAGCACAGGGGAAGAGGACACTGAAGCTTTCTTT.